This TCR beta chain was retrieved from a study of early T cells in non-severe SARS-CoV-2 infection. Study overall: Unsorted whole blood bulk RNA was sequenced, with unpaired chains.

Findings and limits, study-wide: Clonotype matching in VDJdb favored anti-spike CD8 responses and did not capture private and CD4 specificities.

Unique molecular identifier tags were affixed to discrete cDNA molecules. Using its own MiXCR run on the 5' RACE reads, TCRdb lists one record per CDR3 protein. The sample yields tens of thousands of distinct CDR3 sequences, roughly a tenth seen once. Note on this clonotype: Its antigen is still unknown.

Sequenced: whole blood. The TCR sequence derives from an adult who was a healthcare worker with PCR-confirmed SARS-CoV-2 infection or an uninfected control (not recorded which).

The CDR3 region is CASSNIRFWSYEQYF. The DNA of the CDR3 is TGTGCCAGCAGCAATATCCGTTTTTGGTCCTACGAGCAGTACTTC. The rearrangement links TRBV21-1 to TRBJ2-7. TRBV21-1 counts as a pseudogene. The CDR3 has 15 residues.